This T cell receptor (beta chain) was recovered during a study of cytomegalovirus exposure and HLA in healthy donors. General study results and limits: V- and J-gene trimming in TCR beta was tied to a missense DCLRE1C variant by an analysis performed later. In a later analysis, most CMV-associated TCR beta chains appeared HLA-restricted. What was likely a sequencing artifact was a cluster of highly shared sequence variants. When presence/absence was analysed, sequencing depth was taken to be roughly uniform across donors.

V dropped 3 bases and J dropped 3; count of bases not matched to a gene: 7. The CDR3 is 15 residues long. The germline V gene has CDR1 MNHEY and CDR2 SMNVEV (reference sequence). The PCR ran on 60 Vbeta and 13 Jbeta primers. Clones were read by immunoSEQ multiplex PCR, and TCRdb kept only the in-frame ones, dropping some. Of fewer than 95,000 clones detected, 73% appear once; the ten largest clones hold roughly a sixth. A note on this clone: The antigen is unknown.

The sequenced sample consisted of PBMCs. This TCR was sampled from a woman between 40 and 50 years old in good health and CMV-seropositive. The chain links TRBV27 to TRBJ1-2, with 7 bases that match TRBD1. The CDR3 sequence: CASSLKQGSYYGYTF. CDR3 sequence (DNA): TGTGCCAGCAGTTTGAAACAGGGGTCTTACTATGGCTACACCTTC.